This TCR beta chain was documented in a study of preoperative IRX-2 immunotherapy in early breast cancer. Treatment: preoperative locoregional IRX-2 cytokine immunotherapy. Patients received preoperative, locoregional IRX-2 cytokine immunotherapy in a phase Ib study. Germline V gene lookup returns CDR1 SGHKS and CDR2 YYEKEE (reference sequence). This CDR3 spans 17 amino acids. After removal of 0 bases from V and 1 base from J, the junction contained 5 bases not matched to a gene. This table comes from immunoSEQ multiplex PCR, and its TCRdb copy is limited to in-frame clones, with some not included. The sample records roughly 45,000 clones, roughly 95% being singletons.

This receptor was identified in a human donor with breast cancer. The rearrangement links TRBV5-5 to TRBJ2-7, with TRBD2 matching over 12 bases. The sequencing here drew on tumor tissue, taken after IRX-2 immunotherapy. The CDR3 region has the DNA TGTGCCAGCAGCTTGGCGACTAGCGGGGGAGGGTCCTACGAGCAGTACTTC. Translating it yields CASSLATSGGGSYEQYF.